This record looks at one T cell receptor (beta chain) sequence and its context. The data belong to a study of blood T cell repertoires in COVID-19. Study as a whole: Spain, Italy and the United States supplied samples that represented acute and convalescent COVID-19.

Seattle-derived patients entered the study during active infection and were followed longitudinally. CDR1 is MNHEY, CDR2 SVGAGI, per germline. The CDR3 has 13 residues. The ends lost 8 bases at V and 8 bases at J; junction bases unmatched: 9. Sequencing was performed with immunoSEQ multiplex PCR; in TCRdb, only in-frame clones are kept and a portion is missing. The sample has roughly 340,000 clones, about nine tenths seen once. The V call is TRBV6-5, the J call TRBJ1-3, with 7 bases matching TRBD1. The sequence was collected from a woman in her forties or fifties with COVID-19, enrolled during active disease. The sample comprised peripheral blood. The CDR3 loop is CASGLDRVDTIYF. The CDR3 DNA follows: TGTGCCAGCGGGCTAGACAGGGTTGACACCATATATTTT.